This T cell receptor beta chain emerged from a study of beta chain features in type 1 diabetes. Expressed TCRB transcripts got sequenced, as all isolated RNA was reverse transcribed. Clones were read by immunoSEQ multiplex PCR, and TCRdb kept only the in-frame ones, dropping some. The sample holds around 500,000 clones, about 30% seen once. The sample holds a few counts of this clone. What it binds is not known. Findings and caveats of the study: TCRB repertoires of naive, central memory and Treg cells appeared more similar among patients than among healthy donors. PCR may have favored shorter templates equally in patients and controls.

Trimming stripped 1 base from V and 0 bases from J, with 7 bases between. Per the germline V gene, CDR1 is SEHNR and CDR2 is FQNEAQ (reference sequence). The CDR3 totals 14 residues. The TCR originated in a man between 18 and 29 years old in good health. The sequenced sample consisted of naive CD4+ T cells from blood. The chain couples TRBV7-9 to TRBJ2-7; D unresolved. The CDR3 protein is CASSLGASSYEQYF. DNA for the CDR3: TGTGCCAGCAGCTTAGGGGCCAGCTCCTACGAGCAGTACTTC.